This T cell receptor (beta chain) was recorded in a study of shared T cell receptors in the human thymus. Assay: immunoSEQ multiplex PCR; the TCRdb copy retains only in-frame clones and omits some. The data contain 450,000 to 650,000 clones, roughly 74% of them singletons. Germline V lookup: CDR1 SGHRS, CDR2 YFSETQ. V lost 2 bases and J lost 6, with 12 bases in between. The CDR3 sequence is 13 residues long. The sample was also linked to a second study, of human thymus T cells. As reported in that work: Serving as donors were healthy Finnish infants, each of whom was having open corrective surgery for congenital heart defects. It looked as if thymic and blood repertoires used V and J genes in a biased way. Related research found strongly overlapping thymic repertoires in unrelated individuals.

Sequenced material: thymocytes. The genes are TRBV5-1 and TRBJ2-7, with a weak D call TRBD2 (6 bases). This TCR came from a boy less than two years old with a congenital heart defect. CDR3 loop: CASSFGTPLEQYF. As DNA, the CDR3 is TGCGCCAGCAGCTTCGGGACTCCCCTCGAGCAGTACTTC.